This T cell receptor (beta chain) was observed in a study of metastatic and nonmetastatic thyroid tumors. Thyroid surgery was performed in patients who had received no treatment beforehand. TCRdb ran MiXCR on the PCR reads. Of 9,500 to 15,000 clones listed, about 31% are singletons. Trimming took 4 bases from V and 9 from J; bases not matched to a gene: 13. This CDR3 region has 16 residues. Germline assignment: CDR1 MGHRA and CDR2 YSYEKL. This clonotype was sampled from a female donor with papillary thyroid cancer or a benign thyroid nodule (not recorded which). Some clones in this sample may be carry-over from other donors' samples. The sequenced material came from tumor tissue. J is TRBJ2-1 and V is TRBV4-1, with 9 bases matching TRBD2. The CDR3 DNA reads as TGCGCCAGCAGCCCCCTCAAGGCGGGAGGGGGGGGTGAGCAGTTCTTC. Its translation: CASSPLKAGGGGEQFF.